The 17 T cell receptor delta chains below come from one sample, sequenced in a study of gamma-delta chains in newborns, infants, children. TCRdb fed the reads to CATT. The table includes about 6,900 delta-chain clones, less than 2.5% detected once. What was sequenced was blood. The receptors stem from a child who was a newborn, infant or young child, either healthy, febrile or measles-vaccinated (not recorded which).

As concerns this clone: A much larger clone is a single base away; this may be a read error. This CDR3 is also generated by other DNA sequences in the sample. The V gene is TRDV2, the J gene TRDJ3; TRDD3 aligns across 13 bases. This CDR3 spans 19 amino acids. The V gene's germline CDR1 is GEAIGNYY and CDR2 EKD. The CDR3 region is CACDSTGGYARRDTRQMFF. The CDR3 region has the DNA TGTGCCTGCGACAGTACTGGGGGATACGCGAGGAGGGACACCCGACAGATGTTTTTC.

With respect to this clone: The translation of this DNA and the TCRdb protein of a much larger clone differ at residue 3, probably owing to a read error; the protein shown here is translated from the DNA. The chain links TRDV2 to TRDJ3; 8 bases match TRDD3. Germline lookup yields CDR1 GEAIGNYY and CDR2 EKD. The CDR3 runs to 18 residues. CDR3: CARDTVGDGTRDTRQMFF. CDR3 DNA: TGTGCCCGTGACACCGTGGGGGATGGGACCCGGGACACCCGACAGATGTTTTTC.

This clone was observed a few times. Translating this DNA gives a protein that differs at residue 6 from the TCRdb one, which belongs to a much larger clone; a read error is likely, and the protein shown is this translation. The chain links TRDV2 to TRDJ2, with TRDD3 matching over 7 bases. CDR3 length equals 16 residues. CDR1 and CDR2 from the germline V gene are GEAIGNYY and EKD. The V gene end was trimmed by 0 bases and the J gene end by 4 bases; junction bases not matched to a gene: 7. The CDR3 sequence: CACDTMGDSKTAQLFF. CDR3 sequence (DNA): TGTGCCTGTGACACCATGGGGGACTCTAAGACAGCACAACTCTTCTTT.

In its sample, this clone is medium-sized. The sample has other DNA sequences that encode this CDR3 too. The rearrangement links TRDV2 to TRDJ3, with D possibly being TRDD3 (6 bases). Looked up from germline, CDR1 is GEAIGNYY and CDR2 is EKD. V gave up 3 bases and J gave up 0 bases, with 11 bases separating them. The CDR3 runs to 17 residues. The CDR3 coding sequence is TGTGCCTGTGACTCGACTGGGAACTCCTGGGACACCCGACAGATGTTTTTC. Translating it yields CACDSTGNSWDTRQMFF.

This clone has just a few counts. The TCRdb protein, from a much larger clone, departs from this DNA's translation at residue 3, likely by read error; the protein shown derives from the DNA. V gene TRDV2 combines with J gene TRDJ3; D is uncertain. CDR3 size: 18 residues. Germline lookup yields CDR1 GEAIGNYY and CDR2 EKD. The CDR3 here is CAWDTVTSTSWDTRQMFF. CDR3 coding DNA: TGTGCCTGGGACACTGTAACGAGTACATCCTGGGACACCCGACAGATGTTTTTC.

This clone is medium-sized (0.01 to 0.1%) by share. The same CDR3 can be traced to other DNA sequences in this sample. V is TRAV29/DV5 and J is TRDJ1; 8 bases match TRDD3. The germline CDR1 and CDR2 sequences are NSMFDY and ISSIKDK. This CDR3 has 19 amino acids. Unmatched junction bases numbered 16, after V lost 0 bases and J lost 0 bases. The CDR3 DNA sequence: TGTGCAGCAAGCGAGGGGCGTGGGTCGTACTGGGGGTACACCGATAAACTCATCTTT. Amino acids: CAASEGRGSYWGYTDKLIF.

Regarding this clone: One end of the junction does not line up with germline, which may come from a read error. The chain's CDR3 is CAPGPYNSVNYWGTHHTDKLIF. CDR3 in DNA: TGTGCTCCTGGGCCATATAATAGCGTAAACTACTGGGGGACCCATCACACCGATAAACTTATCTTT. The chain links TRDV1 to TRDJ1; 9 nucleotides line up with TRDD3. Germline V lookup: CDR1 TSWWSYY, CDR2 QGS. This CDR3 contains 22 residues.

Points on this clone: TCRdb attributes to this sequence the protein of a much larger clone, which differs from the DNA translation at residue 5; a read error is likely, and the protein displayed is translated from the DNA. V usage is TRDV2 and J usage is TRDJ1; 9 bases agree with TRDD3. The CDR3 contains 16 residues. Per germline, CDR1 GEAIGNYY and CDR2 EKD. V trimming: 3 bases; J trimming: 3 bases; junction bases outside the gene matches: 10. The DNA for the CDR3 is TGTGCCTGTGACGCGCTGGGGGATGAGGGGGCCGATAAACTCATCTTT. It specifies CACDALGDEGADKLIF.

The table lists this clone with a few counts. A much more abundant neighbour one base away suggests this may be a read error. The sample contains more than one DNA sequence encoding this CDR3. The gene calls are TRDV2 and TRDJ3; TRDD3 might be the D (5 bases). The CDR3 totals 16 residues. Germline CDR1 reads GEAIGNYY; CDR2 reads EKD. The CDR3 sequence: CACDTASSWDTRQMFF. CDR3 coding DNA: TGTGCCTGTGACACCGCCAGCTCCTGGGACACCCGGCAGATGTTTTTC.

This clone was detected only a few times. V gene TRDV1 combines with J gene TRDJ1, with TRDD3 identical over 10 bases. Germline CDR1 reads TSWWSYY; CDR2 reads QGS. The CDR3 has 19 amino acids. The V and J ends lost 1 base and 3 bases, in that order; junction bases with no gene match: 14. This CDR3 is CALGEQTSYPGDTADKLIF. DNA of the CDR3: TGTGCTCTTGGGGAACAGACTTCCTATCCGGGGGATACGGCCGATAAACTCATCTTT.

This clone is deemed medium-sized (0.01 to 0.1%). This CDR3 is also generated by other DNA sequences in the sample. This chain links TRDV1 with TRDJ1, with D perhaps TRDD1 (5 bases). The CDR3 is made up of 18 amino acids. Germline loops: CDR1 TSWWSYY, CDR2 QGS. Trimming pared 6 bases from V and 4 bases from J, leaving 27 bases between. CDR3 sequence (DNA): TGTGCTCTTGGAGTCCGACGTTCCCCCAGTCTCGAAATCGATAAACTCATCTTT. Residues: CALGVRRSPSLEIDKLIF.

As to this clone: TCRdb pairs this DNA with a much larger clone's protein that differs at residue 4, likely a read error; the protein shown was translated from the DNA. V and J are TRDV2 and TRDJ3; TRDD3 matches 9 bases. CDR3 length equals 19 residues. Germline V gene lookup returns CDR1 GEAIGNYY and CDR2 EKD. The CDR3 here is CACVTAYWGSSWDTRQMFF. CDR3 sequence (DNA): TGTGCCTGTGTCACCGCGTACTGGGGGAGCTCCTGGGACACCCGACAGATGTTTTTC.

This clone was counted only a few times. The TCRdb protein, from a much larger clone, departs from this DNA's translation at residue 9, likely by read error; the protein shown derives from the DNA. V and J are TRDV2 and TRDJ3; perhaps TRDD3 as D (6 bases). Germline CDR1 GEAIGNYY, CDR2 EKD. The CDR3 is 20 amino acids. The V gene lost 0 bases and the J gene lost 0 bases, with 17 bases spanning the gap. This CDR3 reads CACDTVWGCDSSWDTRQMFF. The CDR3 nucleotides read TGTGCCTGTGACACCGTCTGGGGATGCGATAGCTCCTGGGACACCCGACAGATGTTTTTC.

Regarding this clone: The protein that TCRdb holds for this DNA derives from a much larger clone and differs from the translated DNA at residue 3, which likely indicates a read error; the protein shown here is translated from the DNA. The chain uses TRDV2 and TRDJ3, with TRDD3 matching 10 bases. CDR1 is GEAIGNYY and CDR2 is EKD in the germline V gene. The CDR3 runs 19 residues. CDR3 amino acids: CAYDPGTGGFTWDTRQMFF. CDR3 nucleotide sequence: TGTGCCTATGACCCCGGTACTGGGGGATTTACGTGGGACACCCGACAGATGTTTTTC.

This clone turned up a few times. TCRdb pairs this DNA with a much larger clone's protein that differs at residue 9, likely a read error; the protein shown was translated from the DNA. The V gene is TRDV2, the J gene TRDJ1; tentative D call: TRDD3 (5 bases). The CDR3 totals 16 residues. V was cut by 0 bases and J by 1 base, with 14 bases left in between. Germline CDR1 reads GEAIGNYY; CDR2 reads EKD. CDR3 protein: CACDTWAQGGTDKLIF. The CDR3 region has the DNA TGTGCCTGTGACACCTGGGCCCAAGGGGGCACCGATAAACTCATCTTT.

With regard to this clone: One base away lies a much larger clone, so this may be a sequencing read error. The chain joins TRDV2 to TRDJ1, with 12 bases identical to TRDD3. Germline CDR1 reads GEAIGNYY; CDR2 reads EKD. CDR3 length: 15 amino acids. Here the CDR3 reads CACDYWGILRTKPIF. The CDR3 bases are TGTGCCTGTGACTACTGGGGGATACTCCGAACTAAACCCATCTTT.

This clone has just a few counts. TCRdb's listed protein matches a much larger clone and diverges from this DNA's translation at residue 14, likely through a read error; the protein shown comes from the DNA. The chain has TRDV1 and TRDJ1, with 12 nucleotides matching TRDD3. The CDR3 runs to 17 residues. Germline V lookup: CDR1 TSWWSYY, CDR2 QGS. CDR3 coding DNA: TGTGCTCTTGGGAATTCTAGTACTGGGGGATACACCGATAGACTCATCTTT. This sequence encodes CALGNSSTGGYTDRLIF.